This T cell receptor (beta chain) was sequenced during a study of cytomegalovirus exposure and HLA in healthy donors (dated by TCRdb to the late 2010s). With respect to the entire study: The roughly 670 repertoires of the first cohort and the approximately 110 validation repertoires were produced on the same platform, according to a later analysis. The study aimed to test whether cataloging public T cell receptors could reveal signatures of past pathogen exposure. To predict cytomegalovirus infection status, the study combined high-throughput TCR immunosequencing, statistical association of individual TCRs with disease status, and machine learning. A separate validation cohort of approximately 120 different subjects was used in addition to the roughly 640-subject first cohort. Broader findings and caveats from the paper: It was suggested by the authors that the approach could potentially be generalized to other disease states and immunological phenotypes. All 120 or so repertoires were used to score co-occurrence in the validation cohort in a later analysis, because that analysis had no HLA typing for the cohort. Most TCR sequences were observed very rarely across donors, whereas some public TCRs were present in many individuals. The classifier was reported to diagnose cytomegalovirus status with high specificity and sensitivity in both the original and validation cohorts. The study gave a list of some 150 TCR beta chains associated with cytomegalovirus. A few of the identified cytomegalovirus-associated TCR beta chains were confirmed in vitro to be specific for cytomegalovirus antigens. In a later analysis, TCRs clustered in the first cohort were found to also tend to co-occur in the 120 or so validation repertoires, with approximately 95% of cluster scores above 0.

The V end loses 10 bases and the J end loses 5 bases, and a stretch of 20 bases separates them. Counted from cysteine to phenylalanine, this CDR3 has 14 amino acids. Only CDR3 DNA is held: 42 bases, read in frame from base 1. CDR1 and CDR2 were assigned from the germline V gene as MDHEN and SYDVKM. Donors formed part of the validation cohort, which comprised 120 subjects and was distinct from the first cohort of fewer than 750 subjects. Turning to this clone: Its antigen has not been determined. Per-base qualities were not stored, and no clone one base away is much larger.

The receptor library was made with the immunoSEQ multiplex PCR assay. As for the original processing: A statistical classification framework was developed to diagnose cytomegalovirus status using the catalog of TCR beta chain sequences. Here the immuneACCESS table is served through TCRdb, limited to in-frame sequences with V and J called. Missing clones are a known gap in these copies; in checked studies unresolved V genes cover under half, and the rest lacks a known reason. V and J calls plus clone size are reproduced from that table; the DNA served to infer D and trimming. The sample table lists 90,000 to 100,000 clones, roughly 90% of them with a count of one. The ten largest make up 6% to 6.5% of the sample.

This sequence originates from a man in his late teens or twenties in good health and CMV-seropositive. The sequence is built from TRBV28 and TRBJ1-1; possibly the D gene is TRBD1, per 5 matching bases. What was sequenced was PBMCs. The CDR3 region reads CATRGEVLGTEAFF. The base sequence is TGTGCCACCCGGGGGGAGGTCCTAGGGACTGAAGCTTTCTTT.